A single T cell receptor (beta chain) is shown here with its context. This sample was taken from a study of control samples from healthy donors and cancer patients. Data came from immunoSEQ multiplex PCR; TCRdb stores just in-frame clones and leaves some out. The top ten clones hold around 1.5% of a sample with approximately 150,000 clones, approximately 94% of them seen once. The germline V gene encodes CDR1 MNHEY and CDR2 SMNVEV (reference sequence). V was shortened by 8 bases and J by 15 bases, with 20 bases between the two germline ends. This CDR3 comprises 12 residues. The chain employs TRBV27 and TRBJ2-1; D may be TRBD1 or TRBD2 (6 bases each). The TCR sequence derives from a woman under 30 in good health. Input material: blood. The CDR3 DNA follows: TGTGCCAGCGGAGCCCCCGGGGGCCGTGGGTTCTTC. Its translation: CASGAPGGRGFF.